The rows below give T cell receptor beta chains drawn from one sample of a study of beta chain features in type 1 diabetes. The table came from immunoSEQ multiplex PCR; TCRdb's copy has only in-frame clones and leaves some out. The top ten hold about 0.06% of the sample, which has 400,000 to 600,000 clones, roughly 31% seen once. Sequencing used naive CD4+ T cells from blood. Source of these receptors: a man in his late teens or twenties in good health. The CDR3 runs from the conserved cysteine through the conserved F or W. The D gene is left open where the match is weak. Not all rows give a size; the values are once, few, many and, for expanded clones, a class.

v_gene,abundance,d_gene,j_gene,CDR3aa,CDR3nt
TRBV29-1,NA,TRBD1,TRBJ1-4,CSVEATGRDEKLFF,TGCAGCGTTGAAGCGACAGGGCGGGATGAAAAACTGTTTTTT
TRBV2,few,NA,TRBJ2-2,CASSGGTATGELFF,TGTGCCAGCAGTGGCGGGACAGCCACCGGGGAGCTGTTTTTT
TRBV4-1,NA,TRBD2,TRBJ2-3,CASSQGLAGSPDTQYF,TGCGCCAGCAGCCAAGGGTTAGCGGGAAGCCCAGATACGCAGTATTTT
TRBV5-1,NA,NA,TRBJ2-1,CASSLAPGRNEQFF,TGCGCCAGCAGCTTGGCTCCGGGTAGAAATGAGCAGTTCTTC
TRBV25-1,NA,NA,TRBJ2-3,CASSEYAAFTDTQYF,TGTGCCAGCAGTGAATATGCGGCGTTCACAGATACGCAGTATTTT
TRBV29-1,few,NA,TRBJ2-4,CSVRGQNIQYF,TGCAGCGTTCGGGGACAAAACATTCAGTACTTC
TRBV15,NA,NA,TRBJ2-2,CATSRDLAAPASNTGELFF,TGTGCCACCAGCAGAGATTTGGCGGCCCCCGCTTCGAACACCGGGGAGCTGTTTTTT
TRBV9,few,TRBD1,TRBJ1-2,CASSADRGLWSGYTF,TGTGCCAGCAGCGCGGACAGGGGGCTATGGAGTGGCTACACCTTC
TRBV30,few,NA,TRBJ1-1,CAWSVRGATEAFF,TGTGCCTGGAGTGTACGCGGGGCCACTGAAGCTTTCTTT
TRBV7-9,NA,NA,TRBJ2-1,CASSFSENEQFF,TGTGCCAGCAGCTTCAGCGAAAATGAGCAGTTCTTC
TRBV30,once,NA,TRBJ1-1,CAWSRGQTEAFF,TGTGCCTGGAGTCGGGGGCAGACTGAAGCTTTCTTT
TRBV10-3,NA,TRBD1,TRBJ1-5,CAISESGQAYGPQHF,TGTGCCATCAGTGAGTCGGGACAGGCCTACGGTCCCCAGCATTTT